This is a list of T cell receptor beta chains from one sample in a study of breast tumors, draining lymph nodes, adjacent tissues. TCRdb re-called the multiplex PCR reads through MiXCR, storing one row per CDR3 protein. The profile covers approximately 230,000 distinct CDR3 sequences, with roughly a third appearing a single time and approximately 3.5% taken by the ten largest. Sequenced material: axillary lymph node tissue. The receptors originated from a female donor with breast cancer. Some clones in this sample may be carry-over from other donors' samples. CDR3s include the opening cysteine and the closing phenylalanine or tryptophan. A D gene is named only where the DNA matches it firmly. A row's size may be missing; if present it is once, few, many or a size class.

V gene: TRBV7-8
J gene: TRBJ2-1
D gene: -
clone size: -
CDR3 DNA: TGTGCCAGCAGCTTAGGGGAGGGGGCTTTCAATGAGCAGTTCTTC
CDR3 protein: CASSLGEGAFNEQFF

V gene: TRBV5-1
J gene: TRBJ1-2
D gene: TRBD1
clone size: many
CDR3 DNA: TGCGCCAGCAGCTGGGGGGACAGGGTATCGGGCTACACCTTC
CDR3 protein: CASSWGDRVSGYTF

V gene: TRBV2
J gene: TRBJ1-1
D gene: -
clone size: -
CDR3 DNA: TGTGCCAGCAAAGCAGCCCTGAACACTGAAGCTTTCTTT
CDR3 protein: CASKAALNTEAFF

V gene: TRBV7-2
J gene: TRBJ2-3
D gene: -
clone size: many
CDR3 DNA: TGTGCCAGCAGCTTCCAGGGAATGGGCACAGATACGCAGTATTTT
CDR3 protein: CASSFQGMGTDTQYF

V gene: TRBV19
J gene: TRBJ2-2
D gene: TRBD2
clone size: -
CDR3 DNA: TGTGCCAGTAGTCTGTGGGCGGGAGGTTCCGGGGAGCTGTTTTTT
CDR3 protein: CASSLWAGGSGELFF

V gene: TRBV9
J gene: TRBJ1-2
D gene: -
clone size: few
CDR3 DNA: TGTGCCAGCAGCCCAGAACTGGGAGGGAACTATGGCTCCACCTTC
CDR3 protein: CASSPELGGNYGSTF

V gene: TRBV10-3
J gene: TRBJ2-2
D gene: -
clone size: many
CDR3 DNA: TGTGCCATCAGCCACGGCGGGGAGAACACCGGGGAGCTGTTTTTT
CDR3 protein: CAISHGGENTGELFF

V gene: TRBV20-1
J gene: TRBJ2-3
D gene: TRBD1
clone size: many
CDR3 DNA: TGCAGTGCTAAACCAACCGGGACAGGATTCATGGATACGCAGTATTTT
CDR3 protein: CSAKPTGTGFMDTQYF

V gene: TRBV14
J gene: TRBJ1-4
D gene: TRBD1
clone size: many
CDR3 DNA: TGTGCCAGCAGCCAAGGGGACAGGGGGCGCGTCTTTAATGAAAAACTGTTTTTT
CDR3 protein: CASSQGDRGRVFNEKLFF

V gene: TRBV4-1
J gene: TRBJ2-2
D gene: TRBD2
clone size: many
CDR3 DNA: TGCGCCAGCAGCCAAGAGTTACGACTAGCGGCTTACACCGGGGAGCTGTTTTTT
CDR3 protein: CASSQELRLAAYTGELFF

V gene: TRBV6-5
J gene: TRBJ2-3
D gene: TRBD1
clone size: many
CDR3 DNA: TGTGCCAGCAGTTACGGGACAGGGGTTCATGGAGATACGCAGTATTTT
CDR3 protein: CASSYGTGVHGDTQYF